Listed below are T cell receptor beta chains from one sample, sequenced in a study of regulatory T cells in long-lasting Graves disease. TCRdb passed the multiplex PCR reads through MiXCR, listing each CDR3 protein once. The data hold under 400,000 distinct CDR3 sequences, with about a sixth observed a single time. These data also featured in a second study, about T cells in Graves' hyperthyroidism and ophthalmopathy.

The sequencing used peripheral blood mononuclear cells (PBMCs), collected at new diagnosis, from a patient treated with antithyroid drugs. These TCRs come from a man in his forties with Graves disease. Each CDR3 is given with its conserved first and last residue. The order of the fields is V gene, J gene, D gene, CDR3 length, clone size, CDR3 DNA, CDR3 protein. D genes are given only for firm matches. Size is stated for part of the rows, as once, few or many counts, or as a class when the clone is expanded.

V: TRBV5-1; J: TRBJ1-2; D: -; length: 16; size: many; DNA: TGCGCCAGCAGCCGCGTTTCACGAGGGTCTAACTATGGCTACACCTTC; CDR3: CASSRVSRGSNYGYTF
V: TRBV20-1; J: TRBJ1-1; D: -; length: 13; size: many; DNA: TGCAGTGCTAGTGAGACACCCAACACTGAAGCTTTCTTT; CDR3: CSASETPNTEAFF
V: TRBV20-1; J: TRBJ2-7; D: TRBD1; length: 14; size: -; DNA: TGCAGTGCTAGAGTCCCGGGACAGCCCTACGAGCAGTACTTC; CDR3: CSARVPGQPYEQYF
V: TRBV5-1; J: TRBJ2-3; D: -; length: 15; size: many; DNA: TGCGCCAGCAGCTTGCGGACTCGGAGTTCGGATACGCAGTATTTT; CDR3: CASSLRTRSSDTQYF
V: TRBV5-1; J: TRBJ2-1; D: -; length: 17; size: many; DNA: TGCGCCAGCAGGGCAGGAGGGGGGCTGGGCTCCTACAATGAGCAGTTCTTC; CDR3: CASRAGGGLGSYNEQFF
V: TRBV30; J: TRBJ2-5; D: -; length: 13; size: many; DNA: TGTGCCTCGACCCTCAGGGGAGGAGAGACCCAGTACTTC; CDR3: CASTLRGGETQYF
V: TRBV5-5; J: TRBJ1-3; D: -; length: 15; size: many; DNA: TGTGCCAGCAGCTTGGCATTCGGCTCTGGAAACACCATATATTTT; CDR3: CASSLAFGSGNTIYF
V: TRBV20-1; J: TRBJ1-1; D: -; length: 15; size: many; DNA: TGCAGTGCTAGACCGACTCAAACCATGAACACTGAAGCTTTCTTT; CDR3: CSARPTQTMNTEAFF
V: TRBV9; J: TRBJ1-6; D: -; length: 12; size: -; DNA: TGTGCCAGCAGTGCCCTAAATTCACCCCTCCACTTT; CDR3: CASSALNSPLHF
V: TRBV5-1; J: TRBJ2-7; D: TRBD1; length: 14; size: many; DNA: TGCGCCAGCAGCCCCCGGGACAGGGCCCACGAGCAGTACTTC; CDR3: CASSPRDRAHEQYF
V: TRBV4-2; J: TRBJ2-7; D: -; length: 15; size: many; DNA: TGTGCCAGCAGCCAAGATGGGGCGGGCTGGGGAGAGCAGTACTTC; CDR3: CASSQDGAGWGEQYF
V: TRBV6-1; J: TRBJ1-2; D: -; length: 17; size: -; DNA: TGTGCCAGCAGTGACTCTAAAGGGGGAGGGCTTAACTATGGCTACACCTTC; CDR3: CASSDSKGGGLNYGYTF
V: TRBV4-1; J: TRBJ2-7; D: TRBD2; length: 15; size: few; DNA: TGCGCCAGCAGCCAAGTTAGCGGGGGGGCGGTCGAGCAGTACTTC; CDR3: CASSQVSGGAVEQYF
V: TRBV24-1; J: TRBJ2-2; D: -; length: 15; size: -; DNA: TGTGCCACCCGGACGGGTGGTAGGGGTCCCGGGGAGCTGTTTTTT; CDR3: CATRTGGRGPGELFF
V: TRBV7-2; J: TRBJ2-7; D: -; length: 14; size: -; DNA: TGTGCCAGCAGTGATAGGAGAGGAGGCTACGAGCAGTACTTC; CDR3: CASSDRRGGYEQYF
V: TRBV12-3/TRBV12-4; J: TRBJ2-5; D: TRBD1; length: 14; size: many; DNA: TGTGCCAGCAGCCCCGGGACAGGGTGGTCCCCCCAGTACTTC; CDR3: CASSPGTGWSPQYF
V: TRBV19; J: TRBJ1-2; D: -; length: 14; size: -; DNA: TGTGCCAGTAGTGTCGGCAGGATCCACTATGGCTACACCTTC; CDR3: CASSVGRIHYGYTF
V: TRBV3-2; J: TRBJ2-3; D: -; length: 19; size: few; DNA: TGTGCCAGCAGCCAACCGCGTAGCGGGGGACATGCTAGCACAGATACGCAGTATTTT; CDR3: CASSQPRSGGHASTDTQYF
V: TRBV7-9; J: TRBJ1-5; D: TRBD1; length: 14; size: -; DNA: TGTGCCAGCAGCCGAGACAGGGGTGATCAGCCCCAGCATTTT; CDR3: CASSRDRGDQPQHF
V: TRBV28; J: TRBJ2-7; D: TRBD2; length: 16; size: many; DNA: TGTGCCAGCAGACCCACCGGGACTAGGAGCTCCTACGAGCAGTACTTC; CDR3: CASRPTGTRSSYEQYF
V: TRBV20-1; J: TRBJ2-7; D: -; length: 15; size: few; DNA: TGCAGTGCTAGAGAGGTCACAGGGCATTTTGGCGAGCAGTACTTC; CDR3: CSAREVTGHFGEQYF
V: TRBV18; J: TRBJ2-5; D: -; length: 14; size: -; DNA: TGTGCCAGCTCACACCGAGGACGCCAAGAGACCCAGTACTTC; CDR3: CASSHRGRQETQYF
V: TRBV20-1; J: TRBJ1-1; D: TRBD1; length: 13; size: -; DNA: TGCAGTGCCCAGGACAGGGCGAACACTGAAGCTTTCTTT; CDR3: CSAQDRANTEAFF
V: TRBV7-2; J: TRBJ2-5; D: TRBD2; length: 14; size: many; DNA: TGTGCCAGCAGCTTTGGGGGGGGGTCCGGGACCCAGTACTTC; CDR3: CASSFGGGSGTQYF
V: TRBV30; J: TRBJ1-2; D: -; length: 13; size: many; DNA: TGTGCCTGGAGTGTAAAGGCAGGGGATGGCTACACCTTC; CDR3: CAWSVKAGDGYTF
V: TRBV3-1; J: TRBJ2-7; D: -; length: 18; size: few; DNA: TGTGCCAGCAGCCAAGCCCGTGGGACTGCCAGCCGCCTTAGAGAGCAGTACTTC; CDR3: CASSQARGTASRLREQYF
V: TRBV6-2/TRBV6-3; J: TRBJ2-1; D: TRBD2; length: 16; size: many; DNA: TGTGCCAGCAGTGAAACCCCAGGACTAGACGACAATGAGCAGTTCTTC; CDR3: CASSETPGLDDNEQFF
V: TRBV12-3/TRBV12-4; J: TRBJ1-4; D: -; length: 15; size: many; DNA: TGTGCCAGCAGTTCAACTGGGCTGCTTAATGAAAAACTGTTTTTT; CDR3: CASSSTGLLNEKLFF
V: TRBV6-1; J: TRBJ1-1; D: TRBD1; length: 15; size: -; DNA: TGTGCCAGCAGGCTATGGGACAGGATGAACACTGAAGCTTTCTTT; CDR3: CASRLWDRMNTEAFF
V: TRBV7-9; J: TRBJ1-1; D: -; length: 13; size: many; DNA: TGTGCCAGCAGCTTAGGGAGCGGGACTGAAGCTTTCTTT; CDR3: CASSLGSGTEAFF
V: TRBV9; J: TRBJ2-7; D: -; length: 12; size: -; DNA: TGTGCCAGCAGCCCCCCCTCCAACGAGCAGTACTTC; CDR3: CASSPPSNEQYF
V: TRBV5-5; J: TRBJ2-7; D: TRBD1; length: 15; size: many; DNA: TGTGCCAGCAGCTGGCTTGGGGACAGGCTATACGAGCAGTACTTC; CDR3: CASSWLGDRLYEQYF
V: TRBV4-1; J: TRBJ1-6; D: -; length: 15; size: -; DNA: TGCGCCAGCAGCCAAGGGCTCAGGAATAATTCACCCCTCCACTTT; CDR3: CASSQGLRNNSPLHF
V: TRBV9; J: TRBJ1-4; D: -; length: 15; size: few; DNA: TGTGCCAGCAGCGTAGAGGGACGGCCGAAGGAAAAACTGTTTTTT; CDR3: CASSVEGRPKEKLFF
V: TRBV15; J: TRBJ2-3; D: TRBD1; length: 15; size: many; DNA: TGTGCCACCAGCAGAAGACAGGGGTACACAGATACGCAGTATTTT; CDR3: CATSRRQGYTDTQYF
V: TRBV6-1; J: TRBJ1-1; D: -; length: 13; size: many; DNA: TGTGCCAGCATTACACCCCAGAACACTGAAGCTTTCTTT; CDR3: CASITPQNTEAFF
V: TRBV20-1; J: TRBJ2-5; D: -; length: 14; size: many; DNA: TGCAGTGCCCCCACGGCGAGGCACCAAGAGACCCAGTACTTC; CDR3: CSAPTARHQETQYF
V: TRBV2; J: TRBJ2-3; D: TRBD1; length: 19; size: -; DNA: TGTGCCAGCAGTGGCCCGGACAGGGGTTCGTTTTCTAGCACAGATACGCAGTATTTT; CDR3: CASSGPDRGSFSSTDTQYF
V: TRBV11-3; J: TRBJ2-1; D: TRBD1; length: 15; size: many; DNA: TGTGCCAGCAGACCTCTGACAGGGCCTCACAATGAGCAGTTCTTC; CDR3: CASRPLTGPHNEQFF
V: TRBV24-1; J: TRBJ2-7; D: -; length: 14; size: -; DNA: TGTGCCACCAGTGATAAAGCAGATACCTACGAGCAGTACTTC; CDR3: CATSDKADTYEQYF
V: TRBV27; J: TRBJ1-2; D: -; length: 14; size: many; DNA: TGTGCCAGCGGAAGGGGACCTCCTGGGCATGGCTACACCTTC; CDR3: CASGRGPPGHGYTF
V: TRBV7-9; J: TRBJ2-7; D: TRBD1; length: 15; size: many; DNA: TGTGCCAGCAGCAGAGACAGGGGAGGTTACTACGAGCAGTACTTC; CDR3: CASSRDRGGYYEQYF
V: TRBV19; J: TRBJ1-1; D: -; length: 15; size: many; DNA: TGTGCCACCCGTCGGTTCGGAAACCTGAACACTGAAGCTTTCTTT; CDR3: CATRRFGNLNTEAFF
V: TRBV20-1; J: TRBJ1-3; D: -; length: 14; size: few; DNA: TGCAGTGCCCGCCGGGCGGTCTCTGGAAACACCATATATTTT; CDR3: CSARRAVSGNTIYF
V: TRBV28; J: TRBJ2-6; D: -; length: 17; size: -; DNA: TGTGCCAGCAGTTTGGGCGGATTCCTCTCTGGGGCCAACGTCCTGACTTTC; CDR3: CASSLGGFLSGANVLTF
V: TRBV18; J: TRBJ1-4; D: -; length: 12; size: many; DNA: TGTGCCAGCTCACCACAGGCAGAAAAACTGTTTTTT; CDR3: CASSPQAEKLFF
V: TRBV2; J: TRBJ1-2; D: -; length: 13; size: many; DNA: TGTGCCAGCAGTGCGGGCCCAGCTGGGGGCTACACCTTC; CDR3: CASSAGPAGGYTF
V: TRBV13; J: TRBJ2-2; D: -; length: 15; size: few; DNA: TGTGCCAGCAGCTTGGTCGGACAGAACACCGGGGAGCTGTTTTTT; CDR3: CASSLVGQNTGELFF
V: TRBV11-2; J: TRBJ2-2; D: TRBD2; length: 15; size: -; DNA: TGTGCCAGCAGCCTCTTCGCGGGGGTTACCGGGGAGCTGTTTTTT; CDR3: CASSLFAGVTGELFF
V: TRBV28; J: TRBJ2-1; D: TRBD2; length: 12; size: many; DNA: TGTGCCAGCAGTTCGACTAGCTCTGAGCAGTTCTTC; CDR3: CASSSTSSEQFF
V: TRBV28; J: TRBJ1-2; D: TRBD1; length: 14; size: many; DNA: TGTGCCAGCAGTCTCGCGACAGGGGCTCATGGCTACACCTTC; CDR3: CASSLATGAHGYTF
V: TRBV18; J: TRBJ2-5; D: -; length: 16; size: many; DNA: TGTGCCAGCTCACCACGGGCCAGTCTTGGGGGAGAGACCCAGTACTTC; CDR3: CASSPRASLGGETQYF
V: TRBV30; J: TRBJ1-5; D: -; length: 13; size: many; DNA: TGTGCCTGGGGCAAAAATAGCAATCAGCCCCAGCATTTT; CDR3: CAWGKNSNQPQHF
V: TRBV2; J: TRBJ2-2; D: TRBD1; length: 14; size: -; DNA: TGTGCCAGCCTCCGGGACAGGGGGCCCGGGGAGCTGTTTTTT; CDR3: CASLRDRGPGELFF